Described below is a single TCR beta chain sequence and its context. This specimen comes from a study of CD8+CD57+ T cells in acquired aplastic anemia. The TCR beta profiling, which covered VDJ combination and CDR3 sequence, was carried out using genomic DNA as the template. Via MiXCR, TCRdb re-called the reads, giving one row per CDR3 protein. Here the sample spans around 200,000 distinct CDR3 sequences, just under 50% being singletons. An expansion of CD8+CD57+ cells by flow cytometry had been shown in patients chosen for sequencing. The V and J ends lost 4 bases and 5 bases, in that order; junction bases with no gene match: 14. Germline assignment: CDR1 SGHAT and CDR2 FQNNGV. This CDR3 contains 17 residues.

This sequence was found in a human donor with aplastic anemia. The sample comprised sorted CD4+, CD8+, or CD8+CD57+ T cells (not recorded which) from PBMCs. The gene calls are TRBV11-2 and TRBJ2-5, with 9 bases identical to TRBD2. In DNA, the CDR3 is TGTGCCAGCAGCTCGTTCCTGAGGCGGGGGGGCTTGGAGACCCAGTACTTC. It encodes CASSSFLRRGGLETQYF.